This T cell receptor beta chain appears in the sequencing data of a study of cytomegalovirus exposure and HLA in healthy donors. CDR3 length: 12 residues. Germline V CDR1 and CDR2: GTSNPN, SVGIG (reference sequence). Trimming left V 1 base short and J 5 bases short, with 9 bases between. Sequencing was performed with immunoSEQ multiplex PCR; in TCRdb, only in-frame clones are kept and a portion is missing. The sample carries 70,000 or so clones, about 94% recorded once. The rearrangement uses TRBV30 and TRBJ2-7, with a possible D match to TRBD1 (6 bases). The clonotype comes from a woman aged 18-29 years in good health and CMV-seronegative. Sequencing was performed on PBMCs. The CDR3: CAWSDTGNEQYF. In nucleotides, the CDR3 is TGTGCCTGGAGTGATACAGGGAACGAGCAGTACTTC.